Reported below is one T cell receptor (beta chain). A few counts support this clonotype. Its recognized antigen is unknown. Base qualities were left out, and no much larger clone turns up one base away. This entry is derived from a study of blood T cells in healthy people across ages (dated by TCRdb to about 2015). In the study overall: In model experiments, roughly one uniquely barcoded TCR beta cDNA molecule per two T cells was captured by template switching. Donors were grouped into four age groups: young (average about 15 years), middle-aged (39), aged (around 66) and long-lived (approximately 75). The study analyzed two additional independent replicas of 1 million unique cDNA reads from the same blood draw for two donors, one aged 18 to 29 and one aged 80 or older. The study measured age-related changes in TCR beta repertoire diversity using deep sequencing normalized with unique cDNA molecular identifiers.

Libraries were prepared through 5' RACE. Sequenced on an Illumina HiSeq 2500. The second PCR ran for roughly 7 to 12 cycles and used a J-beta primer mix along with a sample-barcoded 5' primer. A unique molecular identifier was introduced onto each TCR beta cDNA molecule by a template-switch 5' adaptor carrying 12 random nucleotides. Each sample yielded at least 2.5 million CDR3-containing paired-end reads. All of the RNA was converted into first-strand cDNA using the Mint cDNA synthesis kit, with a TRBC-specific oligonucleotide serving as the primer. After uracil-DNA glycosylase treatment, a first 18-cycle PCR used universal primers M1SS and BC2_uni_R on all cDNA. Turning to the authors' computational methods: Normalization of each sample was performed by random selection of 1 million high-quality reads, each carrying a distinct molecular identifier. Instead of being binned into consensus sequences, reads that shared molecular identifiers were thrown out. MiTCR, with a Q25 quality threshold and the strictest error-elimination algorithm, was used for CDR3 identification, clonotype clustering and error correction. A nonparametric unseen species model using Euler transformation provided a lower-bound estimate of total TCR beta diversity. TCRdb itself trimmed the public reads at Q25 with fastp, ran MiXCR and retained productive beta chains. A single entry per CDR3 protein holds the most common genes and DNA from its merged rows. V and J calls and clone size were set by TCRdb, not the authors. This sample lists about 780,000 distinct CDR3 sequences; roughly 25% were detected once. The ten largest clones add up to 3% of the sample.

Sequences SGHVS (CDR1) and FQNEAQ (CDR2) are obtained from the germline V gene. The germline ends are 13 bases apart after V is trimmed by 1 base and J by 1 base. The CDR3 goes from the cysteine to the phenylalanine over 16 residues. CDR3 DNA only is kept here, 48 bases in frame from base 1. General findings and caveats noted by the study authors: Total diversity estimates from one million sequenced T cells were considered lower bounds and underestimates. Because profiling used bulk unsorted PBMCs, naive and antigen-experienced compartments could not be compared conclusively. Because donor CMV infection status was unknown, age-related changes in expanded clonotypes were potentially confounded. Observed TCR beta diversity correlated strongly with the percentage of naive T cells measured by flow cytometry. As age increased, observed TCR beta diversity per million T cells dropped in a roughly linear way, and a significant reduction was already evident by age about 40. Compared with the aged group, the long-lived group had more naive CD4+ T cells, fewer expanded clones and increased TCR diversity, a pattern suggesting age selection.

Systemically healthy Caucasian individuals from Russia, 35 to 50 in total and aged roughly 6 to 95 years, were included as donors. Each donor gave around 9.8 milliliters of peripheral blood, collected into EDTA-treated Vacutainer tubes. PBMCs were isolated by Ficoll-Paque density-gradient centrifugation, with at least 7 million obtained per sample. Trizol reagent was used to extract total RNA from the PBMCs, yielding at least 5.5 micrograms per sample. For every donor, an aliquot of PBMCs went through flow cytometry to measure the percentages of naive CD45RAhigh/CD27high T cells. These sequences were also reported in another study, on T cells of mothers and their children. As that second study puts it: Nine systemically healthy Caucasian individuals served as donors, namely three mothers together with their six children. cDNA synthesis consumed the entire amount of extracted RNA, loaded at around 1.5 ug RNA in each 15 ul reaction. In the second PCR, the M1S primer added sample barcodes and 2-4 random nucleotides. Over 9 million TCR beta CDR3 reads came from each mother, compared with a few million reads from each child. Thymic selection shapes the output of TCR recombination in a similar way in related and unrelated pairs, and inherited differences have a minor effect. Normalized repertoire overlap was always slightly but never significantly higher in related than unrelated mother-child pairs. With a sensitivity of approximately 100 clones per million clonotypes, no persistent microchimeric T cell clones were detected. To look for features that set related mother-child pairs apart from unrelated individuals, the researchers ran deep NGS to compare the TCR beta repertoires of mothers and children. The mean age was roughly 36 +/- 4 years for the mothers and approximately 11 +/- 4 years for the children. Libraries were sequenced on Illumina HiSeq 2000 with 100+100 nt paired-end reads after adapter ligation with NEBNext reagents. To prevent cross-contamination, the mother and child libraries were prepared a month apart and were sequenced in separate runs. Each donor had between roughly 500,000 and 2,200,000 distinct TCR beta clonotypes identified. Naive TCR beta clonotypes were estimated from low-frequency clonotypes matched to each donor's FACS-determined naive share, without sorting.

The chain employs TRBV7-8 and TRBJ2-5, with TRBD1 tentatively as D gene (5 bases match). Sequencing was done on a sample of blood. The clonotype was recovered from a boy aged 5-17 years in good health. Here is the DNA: TGTGCCAGCAGCTTAGTAACAGGACCGTTCCAAGAGACCCAGTACTTC. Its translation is CASSLVTGPFQETQYF. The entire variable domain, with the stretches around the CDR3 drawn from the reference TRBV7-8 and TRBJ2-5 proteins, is GAGVSQSPRYKVAKRGQDVALRCDPISGHVSLFWYQQALGQGPEFLTYFQNEAQLDKSGLPSDRFFAERPEGSVSTLKIQRTQQEDSAVYLCASSLVTGPFQETQYFGPGTRLLVL.